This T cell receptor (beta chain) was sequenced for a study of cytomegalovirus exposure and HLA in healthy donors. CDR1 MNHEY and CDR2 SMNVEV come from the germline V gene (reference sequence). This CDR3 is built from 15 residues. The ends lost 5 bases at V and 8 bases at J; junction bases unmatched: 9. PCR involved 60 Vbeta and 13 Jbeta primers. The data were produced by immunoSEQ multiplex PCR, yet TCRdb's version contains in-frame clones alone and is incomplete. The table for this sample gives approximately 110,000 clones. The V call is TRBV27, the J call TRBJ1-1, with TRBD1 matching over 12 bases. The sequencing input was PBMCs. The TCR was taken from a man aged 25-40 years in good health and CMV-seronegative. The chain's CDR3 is CASSATGTGGVEAFF. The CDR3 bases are TGTGCCAGCAGTGCAACCGGGACAGGGGGCGTGGAAGCTTTCTTT.